The 20 T cell receptor beta chains reported below all come from one sample, sequenced in a study of human T cells and chemical hapten exposure (dated by TCRdb to about 2021). The library came from RACE. Instrument used: NextSeq 500. TCRdb's own reprocessing of the public reads used fastp at Q25 and MiXCR and kept productive beta chains. Records with the same CDR3 protein are collapsed into one entry carrying the most frequent genes and DNA. This sample lists fewer than 60,000 distinct CDR3 sequences; 9.3% were detected once. Together, the top ten hold around 4.5% of the sample. According to the study, the label for this sample's time point signals: patch test 1, 2 weeks after DPC sensitization. The treatment or condition label corresponds to: therapeutic diphenylcyclopropenone sensitization with weekly scalp DPC. Here the sequenced sample was whole blood, taken in connection with sensitization to the hapten diphenylcyclopropenone (DPC). These receptor sequences come from a woman aged 45 to 65 with alopecia areata. Some clones in this sample may be carry-over from other donors' samples.

This clonotype was seen repeatedly, ten times or more. The V gene is TRBV7-2, the J gene TRBJ1-1; D is possibly TRBD1 (6 bases). This CDR3 contains 14 residues. Trimming took 5 bases from V and 4 from J, leaving 14 bases between them. Germline loops: CDR1 SGHTA, CDR2 FQGNSA. As DNA, the CDR3 is TGTGCCAGCAGCCCACGAGAAGGGGGCACTGAAGCTTTCTTT. It specifies CASSPREGGTEAFF.

In this sample, this clonotype turned up many times. The chain recombines TRBV28 with TRBJ2-5, with 9 bases identical to TRBD2. Germline V lookup: CDR1 MDHEN, CDR2 SYDVKM. The CDR3 runs to 14 residues. V was pared by 6 bases and J by 5 bases, with 7 bases of the junction left unmatched. CDR3 protein: CASRRYSGSETQYF. The CDR3 DNA reads TGTGCCAGCAGGCGGTATAGCGGGAGTGAGACCCAGTACTTC.

This clonotype appeared many times. The chain has TRBV2 and TRBJ1-2; no clear D. The germline gives CDR1 SNHLY, CDR2 FYNNEI. The CDR3 loop spans 14 amino acids. The germline V and J ends were trimmed by 6 bases and 0 bases, with 11 bases remaining between them. In DNA, the CDR3 is TGTGCCAGCAGCCCGGACCCACCTAACTATGGCTACACCTTC. Residues: CASSPDPPNYGYTF.

V gene TRBV29-1 combines with J gene TRBJ1-2; no firm D call. The germline V gene encodes CDR1 SQVTM and CDR2 ANQGSEA. This CDR3 is built from 14 residues. V was cut by 2 bases and J by 0 bases, with 10 bases left in between. The CDR3 DNA reads TGCAGCGTTGAAATGTGGACCTCTAACTATGGCTACACCTTC. The encoded protein is CSVEMWTSNYGYTF.

The J gene is TRBJ2-3, the V gene TRBV24-1, with 14 positions matching TRBD2. Looked up from germline, CDR1 is KGHDR and CDR2 is SFDVKD. Germline trimming cut 3 bases from V and 3 bases from J; bases unmatched to any gene: 4. The CDR3 has 17 residues. The CDR3 is CATSDRTSGRTTDTQYF. CDR3 in DNA: TGTGCCACCAGTGATCGGACTAGCGGGAGGACAACAGATACGCAGTATTTT.

This clonotype was counted only a few times. The V call is TRBV28, the J call TRBJ1-1, with 8 bases fitting TRBD1. The germline CDR1 and CDR2 sequences are MDHEN and SYDVKM. The CDR3 loop spans 14 amino acids. The V gene end was trimmed by 7 bases and the J gene end by 4 bases; junction bases not matched to a gene: 8. In DNA, the CDR3 is TGTGCCAGCATCCGCTACAGGGGGGGCACTGAAGCTTTCTTT. Translating gives CASIRYRGGTEAFF.

At least ten counts were recorded for this clonotype. The chain uses TRBV5-4 and TRBJ2-3; D unclear. The CDR3 contains 12 residues. Looked up from germline, CDR1 is SGHNT and CDR2 is YYREEE (reference sequence). V shed 0 bases and J shed 2 bases, with 1 base lying between them. CDR3 amino acids: CASSLATDTQYF. CDR3 nucleotides: TGTGCCAGCAGCTTGGCCACAGATACGCAGTATTTT.

This clonotype was seen many times. This sequence joins TRBV7-2 and TRBJ2-1, with D maybe TRBD1 (5 bases). The germline V and J ends were trimmed by 1 base and 6 bases, with 10 bases remaining between them. CDR1 SGHTA and CDR2 FQGNSA come from the germline V gene. The CDR3 length is 14 residues. DNA of the CDR3: TGTGCCAGCAGCTTAGTTAGGGGATCCAATGAGCAGTTCTTC. Translating it yields CASSLVRGSNEQFF. The whole variable domain, filled in from reference TRBV7-2 and TRBJ2-1, reads GAGVSQSPSNKVTEKGKDVELRCDPISGHTALYWYRQSLGQGLEFLIYFQGNSAPDKSGLPSDRFSAERTGGSVSTLTIQRTQQEDSAVYLCASSLVRGSNEQFFGPGTRLTVL.

V gene TRBV20-1 combines with J gene TRBJ2-1, with 12 bases fitting TRBD2. The germline CDR1 and CDR2 sequences are DFQATT and SNEGSKA (reference sequence). This CDR3 spans 15 amino acids. V was pared by 2 bases and J by 7 bases, with 6 bases of the junction left unmatched. The CDR3 region has the DNA TGCAGTGCTAGAAAACCGACTAGCGGGAGTAATGAGCAGTTCTTC. The encoded protein is CSARKPTSGSNEQFF.

This clonotype has at least ten counts. This chain joins TRBV6-5 and TRBJ2-7, with D possibly being TRBD2 (6 bases). This CDR3 has 14 residues. V was cut by 4 bases and J by 6 bases, with 16 bases left in between. Germline loops: CDR1 MNHEY, CDR2 SVGAGI. For the CDR3, the DNA is TGTGCCAGCAGTTCAACCGGGACTTTAGGCGAGCAGTACTTC. Translated: CASSSTGTLGEQYF.

Many counts were recorded for this clonotype. This chain connects TRBV20-1 to TRBJ2-1; D remains ambiguous. Germline V CDR1 and CDR2: DFQATT, SNEGSKA (reference sequence). The CDR3 runs 13 residues. The V and J ends lost 5 bases and 0 bases respectively, with 8 bases between them. The CDR3 spells CSAGVGSYNEQFF. Here the CDR3 DNA reads TGCAGTGCTGGCGTAGGCTCCTACAATGAGCAGTTCTTC.

The J gene is TRBJ1-4, the V gene TRBV27; D unclear. Germline V CDR1 and CDR2: MNHEY, SMNVEV (reference sequence). Trimming pared 6 bases from V and 5 bases from J, leaving 7 bases between. This CDR3 region has 12 residues. CDR3 residues: CASRAENEKLFF. The DNA of the CDR3 is TGTGCCAGCAGGGCCGAGAATGAAAAACTGTTTTTT.

The chain recombines TRBV18 with TRBJ2-5; D perhaps matches TRBD1 (7 bases). Trimming took off 3 bases at V and 4 bases at J, with 12 bases between the two ends. Germline CDR1 reads KGHSH; CDR2 reads LQKENI. This CDR3 comprises 14 residues. The CDR3 DNA is TGTGCCAGCTCACCTGGTCAGGGGGGAGAGACCCAGTACTTC. As protein: CASSPGQGGETQYF. Filled out from reference TRBV18 and TRBJ2-5, the complete variable domain reads NAGVMQNPRHLVRRRGQEARLRCSPMKGHSHVYWYRQLPEEGLKFMVYLQKENIIDESGMPKERFSAEFPKEGPSILRIQQVVRGDSAAYFCASSPGQGGETQYFGPGTRLLVL.

This clonotype was counted at least ten times. The V call is TRBV10-3, the J call TRBJ2-7; 16 bases map to TRBD2. In germline, CDR1 is ENHRY, CDR2 SYGVKD. The CDR3 contains 16 residues. The V and J ends lost 9 bases and 5 bases, in that order; junction bases with no gene match: 10. The chain's CDR3 is CAIAGTSGRGSDEQYF. CDR3 bases: TGTGCCATAGCCGGGACTAGCGGGAGGGGATCGGACGAGCAGTACTTC.

This clonotype was picked up many times. The chain employs TRBV19 and TRBJ2-5; D is perhaps TRBD1 (8 bases). V was cut by 10 bases and J by 5 bases, with 29 bases left in between. CDR1 and CDR2 from the germline V gene are LNHDA and SQIVND (reference sequence). The CDR3 spans 17 residues. CDR3 in DNA: TGTGCCACCGAGTCCCGGGACAGGACTAGGAGGTCGGAGACCCAGTACTTC. It yields the protein CATESRDRTRRSETQYF.

In nucleotides, the CDR3 is TGCAGTGCTAGAGATCCCAGGGACACTGAAGCTTTCTTT. Its translation: CSARDPRDTEAFF. The chain employs TRBV20-1 and TRBJ1-1; D perhaps matches TRBD1 (5 bases). Trimming took off 0 bases at V and 3 bases at J, with 8 bases between the two ends. Germline lookup yields CDR1 DFQATT and CDR2 SNEGSKA (reference sequence). The CDR3 is made up of 13 amino acids.

This clonotype was seen at least ten times. V usage is TRBV7-2 and J usage is TRBJ1-2, with TRBD1 matching over 9 bases. The ends lost 4 bases at V and 4 bases at J; junction bases unmatched: 7. The CDR3 loop spans 15 amino acids. Germline lookup yields CDR1 SGHTA and CDR2 FQGNSA. In nucleotides, the CDR3 is TGTGCCAGCAGCTCTATGGGGGGACAGGGCTATGGCTACACCTTC. Translation: CASSSMGGQGYGYTF. The variable domain in full, with the rest retrieved from reference TRBV7-2 and TRBJ1-2, is GAGVSQSPSNKVTEKGKDVELRCDPISGHTALYWYRQSLGQGLEFLIYFQGNSAPDKSGLPSDRFSAERTGGSVSTLTIQRTQQEDSAVYLCASSSMGGQGYGYTFGSGTRLTVV.

This clonotype was seen many times. The V gene is TRBV20-1, the J gene TRBJ1-1, with D tentatively TRBD1 (5 bases). Looked up from germline, CDR1 is DFQATT and CDR2 is SNEGSKA (reference sequence). The CDR3 has 16 residues. CDR3 region: CRSTHGQLIMNTEAFF. The CDR3 bases are TGCAGAAGTACGCATGGACAATTGATTATGAACACTGAAGCTTTCTTT.

This clonotype was seen many times. V usage is TRBV30 and J usage is TRBJ1-6; 7 nucleotides agree with TRBD1. From germline, CDR1 is GTSNPN and CDR2 SVGIG (reference sequence). CDR3 length: 14 residues. V dropped 6 bases and J dropped 5; count of bases not matched to a gene: 7. Written as DNA, the CDR3 is TGTGCCTGTACTACAACAGGGGATAATTCACCCCTCCACTTT. It translates to CACTTTGDNSPLHF.

This clonotype was counted many times. The gene calls are TRBV4-1 and TRBJ2-4, with 8 bases fitting TRBD2. Germline loops: CDR1 MGHRA, CDR2 YSYEKL. The CDR3 covers 17 residues. V lost 1 base and J lost 7; bases outside the gene matches: 12. As DNA, the CDR3 is TGCGCCAGCAGCCAAGCCCCCGGAGCGGGAGTTCTGAACATTCAGTACTTC. Translation gives CASSQAPGAGVLNIQYF.